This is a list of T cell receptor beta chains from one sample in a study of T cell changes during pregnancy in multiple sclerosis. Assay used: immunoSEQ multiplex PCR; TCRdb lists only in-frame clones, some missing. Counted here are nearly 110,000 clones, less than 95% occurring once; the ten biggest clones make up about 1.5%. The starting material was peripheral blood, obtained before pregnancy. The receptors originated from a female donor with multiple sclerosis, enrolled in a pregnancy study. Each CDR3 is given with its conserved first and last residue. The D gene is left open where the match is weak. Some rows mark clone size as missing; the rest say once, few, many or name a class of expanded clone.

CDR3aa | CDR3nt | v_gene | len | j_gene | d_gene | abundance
CASSLGQSYNEQFF | TGCGCCAGCAGCTTGGGACAGTCCTACAATGAGCAGTTCTTC | TRBV5-1 | 14 | TRBJ2-1 | - | -
CASSRKQSSYNEQFF | TGTGCCAGTAGTAGAAAACAGAGCTCCTACAATGAGCAGTTCTTC | TRBV19 | 15 | TRBJ2-1 | - | -
CASMGTGARQPQHF | TGTGCCAGTATGGGGACAGGGGCGCGGCAGCCCCAGCATTTT | TRBV19 | 14 | TRBJ1-5 | TRBD1 | -
CASSRRGLYEQYF | TGTGCCAGCAGCAGGAGGGGGCTATACGAGCAGTACTTC | TRBV11-3 | 13 | TRBJ2-7 | - | -
CASSLARPQGEQFF | TGCGCCAGCAGCTTGGCCAGGCCTCAAGGTGAGCAGTTCTTC | TRBV5-1 | 14 | TRBJ2-1 | - | -
CATLGLSHREKLFF | TGTGCCACACTTGGACTTTCCCATCGGGAAAAACTGTTTTTT | TRBV28 | 14 | TRBJ1-4 | - | -
CASSPRTGKGETQYF | TGTGCCAGCTCACCTCGGACAGGGAAGGGGGAGACCCAGTACTTC | TRBV18 | 15 | TRBJ2-5 | TRBD1 | -
CATSRGGLAAYEQYF | TGTGCCACCAGCAGAGGGGGACTAGCGGCCTACGAGCAGTACTTC | TRBV15 | 15 | TRBJ2-7 | TRBD2 | once
CASSVSETQYF | TGTGCCAGCAGCGTGTCTGAGACCCAGTACTTC | TRBV5-5 | 11 | TRBJ2-5 | - | -
CASRYVGDTEAFF | TGTGCCAGCCGATATGTCGGGGACACTGAAGCTTTCTTT | TRBV6-5 | 13 | TRBJ1-1 | - | -
CAIKGSSYNEQFF | TGTGCCATCAAAGGGAGCTCCTACAATGAGCAGTTCTTC | TRBV10-3 | 13 | TRBJ2-1 | - | -
CASSQGIGRGSSGQPQHF | TGCGCCAGCAGCCAAGGGATTGGCAGGGGGAGCTCGGGTCAGCCCCAGCATTTT | TRBV4-3 | 18 | TRBJ1-5 | TRBD1 | -
CASSLGGATYHF | TGCGCCAGCAGTCTCGGGGGAGCAACTTACCACTTT | TRBV4-3 | 12 | TRBJ1-6 | - | -
CASRTDRNNEQFF | TGTGCCAGCAGAACCGACAGGAACAATGAGCAGTTCTTC | TRBV6-5 | 13 | TRBJ2-1 | - | -
CASSLIGGEWTGELFF | TGTGCCAGCAGCTTAATCGGGGGAGAGTGGACCGGGGAGCTGTTTTTT | TRBV7-3 | 16 | TRBJ2-2 | - | -
CASSLTSGLTYEQYF | TGTGCCAGCAGCTTGACTAGCGGGTTGACCTACGAGCAGTACTTC | TRBV7-2 | 15 | TRBJ2-7 | TRBD2 | once
CAWSAGRQETQYF | TGTGCCTGGAGCGCAGGGCGGCAAGAGACCCAGTACTTC | TRBV30 | 13 | TRBJ2-5 | - | -
CASSYPGLATNEQFF | TGCGCCAGCAGCTATCCGGGACTAGCAACCAATGAGCAGTTCTTC | TRBV5-1 | 15 | TRBJ2-1 | TRBD2 | -
CASSLGAAYSNQPQHF | TGTGCCAGCAGCTTAGGGGCAGCATATAGCAATCAGCCCCAGCATTTT | TRBV7-2 | 16 | TRBJ1-5 | - | -
CASSLPGQVLQYF | TGTGCCAGCAGTTTACCGGGACAGGTACTTCAGTACTTC | TRBV28 | 13 | TRBJ2-4 | TRBD1 | -
CAWSSGLAGVGGDTQYF | TGTGCCTGGAGTTCGGGACTAGCGGGAGTCGGAGGGGATACGCAGTATTTT | TRBV30 | 17 | TRBJ2-3 | TRBD2 | -
CASSQEDSATEAFF | TGCGCCAGCAGCCAAGAGGACAGTGCCACTGAAGCTTTCTTT | TRBV4-1 | 14 | TRBJ1-1 | - | -
CASSPTRDTEAFF | TGTGCCAGCAGCCCAACCAGGGATACTGAAGCTTTCTTT | TRBV7-2 | 13 | TRBJ1-1 | - | -
CASSNPGQGYKGNTIYF | TGTGCCAGCAGCAATCCGGGACAGGGGTACAAGGGAAACACCATATATTTT | TRBV21-1 | 17 | TRBJ1-3 | - | -
CASSHATGADRGYTF | TGCGCCAGCAGCCACGCCACAGGGGCGGACCGAGGCTACACCTTC | TRBV4-3 | 15 | TRBJ1-2 | TRBD1 | -
CASRFGTLSEQYF | TGTGCCAGCAGGTTCGGGACTCTCTCTGAGCAGTACTTC | TRBV27 | 13 | TRBJ2-7 | - | -
CASSYGGGFTDTQYF | TGTGCCAGCAGTTACGGCGGGGGGTTCACAGATACGCAGTATTTT | TRBV6-6 | 15 | TRBJ2-3 | TRBD2 | -
CASSYGGYEQYF | TGTGCCAGCAGCTACGGGGGGTACGAGCAGTACTTC | TRBV7-2 | 12 | TRBJ2-7 | TRBD2 | -
CASSPETTSYEQYF | TGTGCCAGCTCACCAGAAACCACTTCCTACGAGCAGTACTTC | TRBV18 | 14 | TRBJ2-7 | - | -
CASSLAGVADSPLHF | TGCGCCAGCAGCTTGGCCGGGGTTGCGGATTCACCCCTCCACTTT | TRBV5-1 | 15 | TRBJ1-6 | - | once
CATQGTMNEKLFF | TGTGCCACCCAGGGGACGATGAATGAAAAACTGTTTTTT | TRBV7-2 | 13 | TRBJ1-4 | - | -
CASSRDDRYSYNEQFF | TGTGCCAGCAGCCGTGACGACAGATACTCCTACAATGAGCAGTTCTTC | TRBV5-6 | 16 | TRBJ2-1 | - | -
CASSDTYLYEQYF | TGTGCCAGCAGCGACACCTACCTCTACGAGCAGTACTTC | TRBV2 | 13 | TRBJ2-7 | - | -
CATSKTGLAGPDTQYF | TGTGCCACCAGCAAGACGGGACTAGCGGGGCCAGATACGCAGTATTTT | TRBV15 | 16 | TRBJ2-3 | TRBD2 | few
CASSLDAGEQFF | TGTGCCAGCAGCTTAGACGCGGGTGAGCAGTTCTTC | TRBV7-9 | 12 | TRBJ2-1 | - | -
CASTGERGREQYF | TGTGCCAGCACCGGGGAAAGAGGCCGCGAGCAGTACTTC | TRBV2 | 13 | TRBJ2-7 | - | -
CASRAQGALGYGYTF | TGTGCCAGCAGAGCACAGGGGGCTTTGGGCTATGGCTACACCTTC | TRBV6-4 | 15 | TRBJ1-2 | TRBD1 | -
CASSYRPGSEKETQYF | TGTGCCAGTAGTTATCGACCCGGGTCCGAAAAAGAGACCCAGTACTTC | TRBV19 | 16 | TRBJ2-5 | - | -
CASSQDPGTSGISKTQYF | TGTGCCAGCAGTCAAGATCCCGGGACTAGCGGGATAAGCAAGACCCAGTACTTC | TRBV28 | 18 | TRBJ2-5 | TRBD2 | -